This T cell receptor (beta chain) was found in a study of cytomegalovirus exposure and HLA in healthy donors. Whole-study findings and limits: A later analysis reportedly found fewer N-insertions in an Asian-associated ancestry cluster than the approximately 730-donor mean.

Primers: 60 Vbeta forward and 13 Jbeta reverse. Profiling relied on immunoSEQ multiplex PCR, and the TCRdb table lists in-frame clones only, not all of them. Of 100,000 to 150,000 clones in the sample, roughly 72% were seen once. The sample holds a few counts of this clone. The antigen is undetermined. Per the germline V gene, CDR1 is SGHAT and CDR2 is FQDESV (reference sequence). The CDR3 totals 14 residues. V lost 5 bases, J lost 1 base, and 4 bases stayed unmatched. The sequence derives from a man aged 40-55 years in good health and CMV-seropositive. This chain joins TRBV11-1 and TRBJ2-5, with TRBD1 matching over 7 bases. Sequenced: PBMCs. CDR3 coding DNA: TGTGCCAGCAGCCCGCGACAGGGCCAAGAGACCCAGTACTTC. Its protein is CASSPRQGQETQYF.